This T cell receptor (beta chain) originates from a study of T cell repertoires in cytomegalovirus infection. Overall study context: Public TCR beta signatures provided an indication of both CMV infection and a matching HLA type. The study, taken as a whole, reports: Across the ex vivo response, the dominant clonotypes were HLA-C-restricted CMV-specific TCR beta clonotypes. Summed public TCR beta family frequency identified CMV carriers bearing the relevant HLA.

TCRdb redid the calling of the reads with MiXCR, one entry per CDR3 protein. The table lists approximately 630,000 distinct CDR3 sequences, roughly 26% of them singletons. CDR1 and CDR2 (germline): SGHRS, YFSETQ. Germline trimming cut 0 bases from V and 3 bases from J; bases unmatched to any gene: 9. The length of the CDR3 is 16 residues. This clonotype has only a few counts. The antigen is unknown. Material for sequencing was CD8+ T cells from PBMCs. This rearrangement joins TRBV5-1 to TRBJ2-7, with TRBD2 identical over 7 bases. This TCR was recovered from a human donor in good health (CMV status not recorded). Some clones in this sample may be carry-over from other donors' samples. The CDR3 loop reads CASSLEFHREDYEQYF. DNA for the CDR3: TGCGCCAGCAGCTTGGAATTCCATCGGGAGGACTACGAGCAGTACTTC.